This TCR beta chain is drawn from a study of blood T cell repertoires in COVID-19. Study at large: Sites across the United States, Italy and Spain contributed samples from acute and convalescent COVID-19.

This clone was recorded a few times. In the authors' methods: From reference gene primer amplification, estimates of nucleated cell counts were derived. Only in-frame clones appear in the TCRdb table, and some are missing; sequencing was by immunoSEQ multiplex PCR. The DNA gave D and trimming, while V, J and clone size come from that table. This table holds 80,000 or so clones, roughly 73% found once. Germline loops: CDR1 SGHVS, CDR2 FQNEAQ. CDR3 length equals 13 residues. V lost 1 base and J lost 7, with 11 bases in between. The rearrangement links TRBV7-8 to TRBJ2-7, with D maybe TRBD1 (5 bases). The sample taken for sequencing was peripheral blood. This receptor was obtained from a human donor in a cohort sampled during active COVID-19. The CDR3 DNA reads as TGTGCCAGCAGCTTAGGACAGCACAGAGAGCAGTACTTC. This codes for CASSLGQHREQYF.